The sequence of this T cell receptor beta chain was determined in a study of TIL therapy for anti-PD-1-resistant metastatic lung cancer. V was cut by 4 bases and J by 10 bases, with 12 bases left in between. CDR1 is SGHDT, CDR2 YYEEEE, per germline. The length of the CDR3 is 12 residues. Time point meaning: pre-treatment sample, taken before nivolumab and TIL therapy. Most excised metastases sampled were pleural nodules or supraclavicular lymph nodes. The libraries were made with immunoSEQ v3. Survey-level samples got approximately 2.1 million read pairs; deep-level samples got about 5-6.5 million. TCRdb's copy holds only in-frame clones and misses some; the assay was immunoSEQ multiplex PCR. The data show tens of thousands of clones, with around 64% seen just once and roughly 5.6% held by the top ten.

This TCR derives from a person between 30 and 80 years old with non-small cell lung cancer. Source: tumor tissue, taken at baseline. This chain connects TRBV5-6 to TRBJ2-1; D is unresolved. DNA of the CDR3: TGTGCCAGCAGCACCGGTCCCTGGGAGCAGTTCTTC. Protein product: CASSTGPWEQFF.